The 3 T cell receptor beta chains below come from one sample, sequenced in a study of OX40 agonist ivuxolimab in advanced cancers. Assay: immunoSEQ multiplex PCR; the TCRdb copy retains only in-frame clones and omits some. The sample includes around 55,000 clones, over 75% of them seen just once. Source: CD4+ or CD8+ T cells sorted from blood, taken in a trial of the OX40 agonist ivuxolimab. The receptors were sampled from an adult with an advanced solid tumor such as melanoma, head and neck, liver or kidney cancer.

This clone is classed as medium-sized. The chain carries TRBV5-5 and TRBJ1-6; D call uncertain. Germline V gene lookup returns CDR1 SGHKS and CDR2 YYEKEE (reference sequence). The germline V and J ends were trimmed by 7 bases and 2 bases, with 10 bases remaining between them. CDR3 size: 14 residues. The CDR3 nucleotides are TGTGCCAGCGGGCTAGTGCCCTATAATTCACCCCTCCACTTT. Its translation is CASGLVPYNSPLHF.

The rearrangement joins TRBV2 to TRBJ2-7; 7 positions match TRBD2. CDR3 size: 12 residues. The V gene's germline CDR1 is SNHLY and CDR2 FYNNEI. CDR3 protein: CAIAGMTTEQYF. The DNA for the CDR3 is TGTGCGATAGCGGGCATGACTACGGAGCAGTACTTC.

This sequence joins TRBV7-9 and TRBJ2-7; 7 bases line up with TRBD2. The trim removed 4 bases at V and 2 bases at J, leaving 8 bases unmatched. CDR3 length equals 15 residues. CDR1 and CDR2 from the germline V gene are SEHNR and FQNEAQ (reference sequence). This CDR3 is CASSSAGIATYEQYF. The CDR3 nucleotides are TGTGCCAGCAGCTCAGCGGGAATCGCCACCTACGAGCAGTACTTC. Supplemented by reference TRBV7-9 and TRBJ2-7, the full variable domain reads DTGVSQNPRHKITKRGQNVTFRCDPISEHNRLYWYRQTLGQGPEFLTYFQNEAQLEKSRLLSDRFSAERPKGSFSTLEIQRTEQGDSAMYLCASSSAGIATYEQYFGPGTRLTVT.